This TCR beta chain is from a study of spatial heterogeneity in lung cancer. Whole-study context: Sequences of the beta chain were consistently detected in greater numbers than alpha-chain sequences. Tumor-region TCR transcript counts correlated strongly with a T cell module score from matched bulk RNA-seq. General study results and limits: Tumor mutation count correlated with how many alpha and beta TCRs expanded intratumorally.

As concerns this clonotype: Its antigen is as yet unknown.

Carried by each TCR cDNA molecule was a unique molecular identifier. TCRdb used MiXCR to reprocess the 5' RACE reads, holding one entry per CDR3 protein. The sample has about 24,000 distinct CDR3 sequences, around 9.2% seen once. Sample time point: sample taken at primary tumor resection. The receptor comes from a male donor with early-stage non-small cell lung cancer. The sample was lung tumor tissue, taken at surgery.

The CDR3 coding sequence is TGTGCCAGCTCACCACCAACAGGGCCGAACACCGGGGAGCTGTTTTTT. Its protein product is CASSPPTGPNTGELFF. The gene calls are TRBV18 and TRBJ2-2; weak D call: TRBD1 (6 bases). V shed 0 bases and J shed 0 bases, with 8 bases lying between them. This CDR3 has 16 residues. Germline V gene sequence: CDR1 KGHSH, CDR2 LQKENI.